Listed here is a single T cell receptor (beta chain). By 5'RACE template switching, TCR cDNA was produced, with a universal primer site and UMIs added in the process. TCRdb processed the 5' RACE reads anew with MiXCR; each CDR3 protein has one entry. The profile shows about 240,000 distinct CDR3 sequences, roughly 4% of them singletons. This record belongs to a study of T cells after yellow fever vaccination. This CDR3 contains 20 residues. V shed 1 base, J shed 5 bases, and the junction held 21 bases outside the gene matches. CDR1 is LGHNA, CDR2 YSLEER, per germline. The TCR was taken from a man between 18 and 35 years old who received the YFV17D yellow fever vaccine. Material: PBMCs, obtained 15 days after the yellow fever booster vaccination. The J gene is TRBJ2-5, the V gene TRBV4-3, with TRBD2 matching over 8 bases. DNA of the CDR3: TGCGCCAGCAGCCAAGGACGCAGAACGGGAACTAGCGGTGAGGGGGAGACCCAGTACTTC. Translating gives CASSQGRRTGTSGEGETQYF.